This TCR beta chain was recorded in a study of blood T cell repertoires in COVID-19 (dated by TCRdb to the early 2020s). General notes on the study: Samples from collaborators originated in the United States, Italy and Spain and spanned both the acute and convalescent phases of COVID-19. The dataset comprised deeply sampled blood TCRbeta repertoires from subjects exposed to, actively infected with, or recovered from COVID-19. Where available, HLA class I and class II types were taken from metadata supplied by the sample provider and were not determined by assay-based typing. The repertoires were made available in a free public database intended to serve as a resource for research on the immune response to SARS-CoV-2. Sample metadata almost always included a de-identified subject ID, COVID-19 status, age in years and sex. The samples were drawn from the first 160 participants of the ongoing ImmuneRACE study and from over a thousand subjects provided by 6 global collaborators. The prospective study material was composed of cDNA or gDNA derived from T cells, B-cell-depleted T cells, or PBMCs. What the authors observed across the whole study: The amount of clinical and demographic metadata varied by source and participant and was provided uncurated.

Collaborating institutions collected whole blood in K2EDTA tubes following their own protocols. For TCRbeta analysis, collaborators shipped samples as frozen whole blood, isolated PBMCs, or DNA extracted from either of those sample types. TCRbeta CDR3 regions were amplified from genomic DNA by means of the immunoSEQ Assay, a bias-controlled multiplex PCR. The authors processed their data as follows. Within the assay, amplification of reference gene primers was used to estimate how many nucleated cells each sample contained. Sequence reads were collapsed and filtered to measure the absolute abundance of every unique TCRbeta CDR3 rearrangement. For each sample, productive Simpson clonality was calculated as the square root of Simpson's diversity index over productive rearrangements. Drawn from immuneACCESS, this table holds only the in-frame rearrangements with V and J called that TCRdb kept. Clones are partly lost; checked studies trace under half to an unresolved V gene and leave the rest unexplained. V and J calls and clone size are those listed in that table; D and trimming were worked out from the DNA. Within this sample are 97,000 or so clones, with around 90% of them counted one time only. Together, the top ten hold approximately 2.9% of the sample.

To note about this clone: Which antigen it targets is not known. No much larger clonotype is one base removed from it; base qualities were not supplied. This sample also contains other DNA sequences that code for the same CDR3.

The CDR3, from cysteine to phenylalanine, totals 11 residues. Only CDR3 DNA is held: 33 bases, read in frame from base 1. As encoded in the germline V gene, CDR1 is MDHEN while CDR2 is SYDVKM. Between the V and J ends, shortened by 6 bases and 7 bases respectively, the junction contains 9 bases. Sequenced sample: peripheral blood. Rearrangement joined TRBV28 to TRBJ1-2; no D gene can be assigned with confidence. This clonotype was sampled from a man between 45 and 60 years old with active or convalescent COVID-19. The DNA reads TGTGCCAGCAGCCTTAGTCGTGGCTACACCTTC. It specifies CASSLSRGYTF.